This T cell receptor beta chain was recovered during a study of blood T cells in healthy people across ages. Study at large: Using template switching, researchers captured about one barcoded beta molecule for each two T cells.

Through a sample-barcoded 5' primer and a J-beta primer mix, a second PCR was run for roughly 6 to 11 cycles. TCRdb redid the calling of the 5' RACE reads with MiXCR, one entry per CDR3 protein. Seen here are more than 700,000 distinct CDR3 sequences, about 42% observed once, and the top ten hold 15% to 20%. This clonotype was seen a handful of times. The antigen is unknown. Study-level results: Not knowing donor CMV status may have confounded expanded clonotype changes. Aged donors had fewer naive CD4+ cells and lower diversity than long-lived donors. Diversity of TCR beta per million T cells declined in a roughly linear way with age.

J gave up 3 bases and V 4 bases, and 5 bases lay outside the gene matches. Per germline, CDR1 SGHTA and CDR2 FQGNSA. CDR3 length: 15 amino acids. The V call is TRBV7-2, the J call TRBJ2-7; 11 bases map to TRBD2. The sequence was obtained from a man at least 80 years old in good health. Material: blood. CDR3 in DNA: TGTGCCAGCAGCTCGAATAGCGGGAGGGACTACGAGCAGTACTTC. This codes for CASSSNSGRDYEQYF.